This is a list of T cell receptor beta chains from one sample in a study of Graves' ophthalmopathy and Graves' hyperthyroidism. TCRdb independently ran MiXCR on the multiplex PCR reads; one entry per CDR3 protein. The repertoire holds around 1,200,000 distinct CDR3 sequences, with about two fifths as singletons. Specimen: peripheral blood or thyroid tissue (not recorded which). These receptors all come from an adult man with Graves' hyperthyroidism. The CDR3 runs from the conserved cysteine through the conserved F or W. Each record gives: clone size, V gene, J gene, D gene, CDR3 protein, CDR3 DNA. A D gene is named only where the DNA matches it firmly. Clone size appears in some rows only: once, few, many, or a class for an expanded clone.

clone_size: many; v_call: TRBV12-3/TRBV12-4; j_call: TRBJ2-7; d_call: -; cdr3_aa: CASSPHQGSVEQYF; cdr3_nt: TGTGCCAGCAGTCCCCATCAAGGTAGTGTCGAGCAGTACTTC
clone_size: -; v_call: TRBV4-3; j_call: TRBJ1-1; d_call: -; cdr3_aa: CASSPGTDSLAEAFF; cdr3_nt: TGCGCCAGCAGCCCCGGGACGGACTCTTTGGCTGAAGCTTTCTTT
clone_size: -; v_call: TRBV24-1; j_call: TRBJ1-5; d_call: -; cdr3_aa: CATSETGRPGQPQHF; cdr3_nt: TGTGCCACCAGTGAAACAGGGAGACCGGGTCAGCCCCAGCATTTT
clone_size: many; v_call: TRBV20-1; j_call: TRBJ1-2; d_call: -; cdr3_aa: CSARPILYGYTF; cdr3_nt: TGCAGTGCTAGGCCTATTCTTTATGGCTACACCTTC
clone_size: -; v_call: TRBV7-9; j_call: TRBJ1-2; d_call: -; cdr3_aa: CDSSLGVNLLLDGYTF; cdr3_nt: TGCGACAGCAGCTTGGGTGTGAACCTTCTTCTGGATGGCTACACCTTC
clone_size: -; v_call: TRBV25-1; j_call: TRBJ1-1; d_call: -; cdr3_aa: CARSRATGSEAFF; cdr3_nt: TGTGCTAGAAGCAGGGCGACAGGCTCTGAAGCTTTCTTT
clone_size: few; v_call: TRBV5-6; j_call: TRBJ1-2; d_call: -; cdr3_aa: CASSFGYEYGYTF; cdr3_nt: TGTGCCAGCAGCTTCGGGTACGAGTATGGCTACACCTTC
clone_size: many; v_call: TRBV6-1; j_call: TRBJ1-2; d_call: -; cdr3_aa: CASTTGLGYGYTF; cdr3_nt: TGTGCCAGCACAACAGGCCTCGGTTATGGCTACACCTTC
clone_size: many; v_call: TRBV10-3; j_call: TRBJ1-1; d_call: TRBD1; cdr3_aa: CAISQGGGEAFF; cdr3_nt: TGTGCCATCAGCCAGGGGGGAGGTGAAGCTTTCTTT
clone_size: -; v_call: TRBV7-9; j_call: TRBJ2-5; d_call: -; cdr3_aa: CASSIRGGMETQYF; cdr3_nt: TGTGCCAGCAGCATAAGGGGGGGGATGGAGACCCAGTACTTC
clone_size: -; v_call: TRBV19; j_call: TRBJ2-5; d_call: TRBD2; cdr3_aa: CASSRLAGVKTQYF; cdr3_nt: TGTGCCAGCAGTCGACTAGCGGGAGTTAAGACCCAGTACTTC
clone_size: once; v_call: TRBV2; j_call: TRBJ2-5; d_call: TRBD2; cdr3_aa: CASSLRASGGQETQYF; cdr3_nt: TGTGCCAGCAGTTTACGGGCTAGCGGGGGCCAAGAGACCCAGTACTTC
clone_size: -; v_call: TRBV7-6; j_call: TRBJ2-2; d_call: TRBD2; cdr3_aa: CASSKTLAGGDTGELFF; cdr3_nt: TGTGCCAGCAGCAAAACCCTAGCGGGAGGAGACACCGGGGAGCTGTTTTTT
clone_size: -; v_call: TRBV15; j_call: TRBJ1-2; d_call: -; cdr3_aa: CATSSREDAGYTF; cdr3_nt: TGTGCCACCAGCAGTCGGGAGGACGCTGGCTACACCTTC
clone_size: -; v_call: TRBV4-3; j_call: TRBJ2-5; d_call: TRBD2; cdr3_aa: CASSQDAGTRLAGHQETQYF; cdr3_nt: TGCGCCAGCAGCCAAGATGCGGGGACCCGACTAGCGGGCCACCAAGAGACCCAGTACTTC
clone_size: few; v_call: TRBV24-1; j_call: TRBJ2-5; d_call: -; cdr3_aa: CATSDRGRMRSDQETQYF; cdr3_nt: TGTGCCACCAGTGACAGGGGCAGGATGCGCAGCGACCAAGAGACCCAGTACTTC
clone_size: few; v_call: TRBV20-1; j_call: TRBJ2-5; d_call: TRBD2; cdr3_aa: CSATRLAGKETQYF; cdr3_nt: TGCAGTGCCACGAGACTAGCGGGAAAAGAGACCCAGTACTTC
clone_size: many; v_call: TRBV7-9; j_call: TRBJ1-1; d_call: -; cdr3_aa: CASSPGTLNTEAFF; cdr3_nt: TGTGCCAGCAGCCCGGGGACTTTGAACACTGAAGCTTTCTTT
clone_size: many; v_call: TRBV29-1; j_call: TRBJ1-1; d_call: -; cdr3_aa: CSVIRQLNTEAFF; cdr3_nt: TGCAGCGTTATAAGACAGCTGAACACTGAAGCTTTCTTT
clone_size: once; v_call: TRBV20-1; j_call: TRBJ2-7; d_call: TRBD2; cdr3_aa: CSAKTSGGYGQYF; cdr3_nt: TGCAGTGCCAAGACTAGCGGGGGGTACGGGCAGTACTTC
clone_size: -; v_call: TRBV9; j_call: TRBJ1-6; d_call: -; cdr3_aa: CASSDQRGSPLHF; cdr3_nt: TGTGCCAGCAGCGACCAGAGAGGTTCCCCCCTCCACTTT
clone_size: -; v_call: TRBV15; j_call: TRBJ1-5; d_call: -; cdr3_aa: CATSSLDGHNQPQHF; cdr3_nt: TGTGCCACCAGCAGCTTAGACGGACACAATCAGCCCCAGCATTTT
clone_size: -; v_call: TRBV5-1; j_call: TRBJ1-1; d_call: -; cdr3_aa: CASRSGTTYTEAFF; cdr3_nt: TGCGCCAGCAGGTCAGGGACAACGTACACTGAAGCTTTCTTT
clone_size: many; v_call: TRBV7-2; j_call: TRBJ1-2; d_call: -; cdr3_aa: CASSLDLSDYGYTF; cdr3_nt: TGTGCCAGCAGCTTAGACCTTTCAGACTATGGCTACACCTTC
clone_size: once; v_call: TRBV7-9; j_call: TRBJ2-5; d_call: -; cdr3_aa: CASSPVDRSRETQYF; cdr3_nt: TGTGCCAGCAGCCCGGTAGACAGAAGCCGAGAGACCCAGTACTTC
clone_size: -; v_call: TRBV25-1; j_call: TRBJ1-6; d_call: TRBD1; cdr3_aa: CASTQGQGALQNSPLHF; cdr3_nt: TGTGCCAGCACCCAAGGACAGGGGGCTCTTCAAAATTCACCCCTCCACTTT
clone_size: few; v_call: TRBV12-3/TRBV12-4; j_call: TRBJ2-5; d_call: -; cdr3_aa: CVSTPEHQETQYF; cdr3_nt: TGTGTCAGCACCCCGGAGCACCAAGAGACCCAGTACTTC
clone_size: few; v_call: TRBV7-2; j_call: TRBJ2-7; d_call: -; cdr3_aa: CASSLGLIFDRPRFEQYF; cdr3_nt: TGTGCCAGCAGCTTAGGACTTATTTTCGACAGGCCCCGTTTCGAGCAGTACTTC
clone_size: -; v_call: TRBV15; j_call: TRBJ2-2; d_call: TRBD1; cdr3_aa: CATSRLSGGTGHTGELFF; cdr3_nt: TGTGCCACCAGCAGATTGTCAGGGGGGACAGGACATACCGGGGAGCTGTTTTTT
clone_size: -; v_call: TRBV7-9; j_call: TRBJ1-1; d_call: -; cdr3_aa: CASSPSGVTEAFF; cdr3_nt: TGTGCCAGCAGCCCTAGCGGGGTTACTGAAGCTTTCTTT
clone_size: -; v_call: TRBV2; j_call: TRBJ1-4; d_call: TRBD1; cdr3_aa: CAKPGQIGEKLFF; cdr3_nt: TGTGCCAAGCCGGGACAGATTGGAGAAAAACTGTTTTTT
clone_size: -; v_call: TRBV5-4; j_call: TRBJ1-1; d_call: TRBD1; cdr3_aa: CASSTQGVRNTEAFF; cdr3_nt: TGTGCCAGCAGCACCCAGGGGGTACGGAACACTGAAGCTTTCTTT
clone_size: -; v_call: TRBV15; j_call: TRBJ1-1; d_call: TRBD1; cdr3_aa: CATSTRDRGNTEAFF; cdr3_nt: TGTGCCACCAGCACCAGGGACAGGGGGAACACTGAAGCTTTCTTT
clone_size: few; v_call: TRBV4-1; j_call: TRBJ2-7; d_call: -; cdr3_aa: CASSQGTEYEQYF; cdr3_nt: TGCGCCAGCAGCCAAGGAACGGAATACGAGCAGTACTTC
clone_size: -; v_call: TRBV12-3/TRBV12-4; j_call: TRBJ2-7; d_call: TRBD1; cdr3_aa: CASSSQGQGQYF; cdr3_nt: TGTGCCAGCAGTTCCCAAGGACAGGGACAGTACTTC
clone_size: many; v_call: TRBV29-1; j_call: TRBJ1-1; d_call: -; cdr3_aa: CSVCVATGGTEAFF; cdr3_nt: TGCAGCGTTTGTGTCGCGACAGGTGGCACTGAAGCTTTCTTT
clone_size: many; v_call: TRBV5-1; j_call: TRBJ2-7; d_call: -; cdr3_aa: CASSSGQSEQYF; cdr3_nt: TGCGCCAGCAGCTCCGGACAAAGCGAGCAGTACTTC
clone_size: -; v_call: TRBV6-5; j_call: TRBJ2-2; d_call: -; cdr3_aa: CASSPKTMNTGELFF; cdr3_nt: TGTGCCAGCAGTCCAAAAACTATGAACACCGGGGAGCTGTTTTTT
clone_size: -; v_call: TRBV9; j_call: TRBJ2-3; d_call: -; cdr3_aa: CASSLGLGGATDTQYF; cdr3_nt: TGTGCCAGCAGCCTTGGACTCGGCGGGGCCACAGATACGCAGTATTTT
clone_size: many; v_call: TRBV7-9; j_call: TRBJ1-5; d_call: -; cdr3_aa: CASSAGSQPQHF; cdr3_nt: TGTGCCAGCAGCGCAGGGTCCCAGCCCCAGCATTTT
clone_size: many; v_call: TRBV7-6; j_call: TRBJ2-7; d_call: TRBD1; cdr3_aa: CASSQRLSGQDYEQYF; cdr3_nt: TGTGCCAGCAGCCAGCGTCTGTCCGGACAGGATTACGAGCAGTACTTC
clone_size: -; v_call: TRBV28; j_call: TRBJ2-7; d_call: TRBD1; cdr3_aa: CASVKGQGISYEQYF; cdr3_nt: TGTGCCAGCGTGAAGGGACAGGGGATTTCCTACGAGCAGTACTTC
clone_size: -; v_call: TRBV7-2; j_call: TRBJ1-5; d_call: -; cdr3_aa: CASRPSLWQPQHF; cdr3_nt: TGTGCCAGCAGACCCTCCCTTTGGCAGCCCCAGCATTTT
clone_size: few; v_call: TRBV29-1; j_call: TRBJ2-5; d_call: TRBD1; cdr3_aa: CSARQGPETQYF; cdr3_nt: TGCAGCGCTAGACAGGGCCCAGAGACCCAGTACTTC
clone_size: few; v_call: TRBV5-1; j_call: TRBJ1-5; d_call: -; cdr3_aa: CASSLAPEKNQPQHF; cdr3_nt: TGCGCCAGCAGCTTGGCACCAGAAAAAAATCAGCCCCAGCATTTT
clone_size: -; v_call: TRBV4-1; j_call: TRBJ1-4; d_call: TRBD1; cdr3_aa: CASSPSTSRQGNEKLFF; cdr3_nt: TGCGCCAGCAGCCCGTCAACTTCGAGACAGGGTAACGAAAAACTGTTTTTT
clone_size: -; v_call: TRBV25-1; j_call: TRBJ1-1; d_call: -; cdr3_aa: CASSYSRERGRYTEAFF; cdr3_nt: TGTGCCAGCAGTTACTCGAGGGAGCGGGGAAGGTACACTGAAGCTTTCTTT
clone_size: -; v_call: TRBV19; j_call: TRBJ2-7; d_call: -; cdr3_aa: CASSIGFGRTYEQYF; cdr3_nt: TGTGCCAGTAGTATAGGGTTCGGGAGAACCTACGAGCAGTACTTC
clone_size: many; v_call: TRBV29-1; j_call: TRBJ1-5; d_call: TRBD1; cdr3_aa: CSVVTGTENQPQHF; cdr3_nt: TGCAGCGTTGTTACCGGGACAGAAAATCAGCCCCAGCATTTT
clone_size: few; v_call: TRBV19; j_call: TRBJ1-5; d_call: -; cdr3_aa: CASNGGDPSNQPQHF; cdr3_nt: TGTGCCAGTAATGGGGGGGACCCGAGCAATCAGCCCCAGCATTTT
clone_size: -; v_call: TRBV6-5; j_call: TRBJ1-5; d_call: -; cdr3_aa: CASSYSWNSNQPQHF; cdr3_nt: TGTGCCAGCAGTTACTCTTGGAATAGCAATCAGCCCCAGCATTTT
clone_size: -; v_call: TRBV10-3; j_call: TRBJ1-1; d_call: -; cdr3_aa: CASSYRDGMNTEAFF; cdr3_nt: TGTGCCAGCAGCTACCGGGACGGCATGAACACTGAAGCTTTCTTT
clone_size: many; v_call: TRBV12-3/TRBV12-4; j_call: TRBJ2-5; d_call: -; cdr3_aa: CASSLLGKGRETQYF; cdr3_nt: TGTGCCAGCAGTTTATTGGGGAAGGGGCGAGAGACCCAGTACTTC
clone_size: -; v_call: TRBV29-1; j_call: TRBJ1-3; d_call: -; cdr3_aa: CSVVWDTGSGNTIYF; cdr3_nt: TGCAGCGTTGTTTGGGACACGGGCTCTGGAAACACCATATATTTT
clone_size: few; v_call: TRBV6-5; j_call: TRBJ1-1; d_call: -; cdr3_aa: CASSYDGINTEAFF; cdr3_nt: TGTGCCAGCAGTTACGATGGGATCAACACTGAAGCTTTCTTT
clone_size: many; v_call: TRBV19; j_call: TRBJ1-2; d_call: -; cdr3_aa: CASRGRGGSRVGGYTF; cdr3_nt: TGTGCCAGTAGGGGACGGGGCGGAAGCCGAGTTGGTGGCTACACCTTC
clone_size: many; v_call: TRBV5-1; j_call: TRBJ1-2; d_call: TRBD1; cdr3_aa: CASSWSESTGGVYGYTF; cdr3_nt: TGCGCCAGCAGCTGGTCCGAAAGCACAGGGGGAGTTTATGGCTACACCTTC
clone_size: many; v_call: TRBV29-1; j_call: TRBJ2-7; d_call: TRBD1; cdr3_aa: CSGTGATVYEQYF; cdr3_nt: TGCAGCGGCACAGGGGCGACTGTCTACGAGCAGTACTTC
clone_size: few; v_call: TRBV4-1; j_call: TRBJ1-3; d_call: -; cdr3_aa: CASGGQASGNTIYF; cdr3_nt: TGCGCCAGCGGAGGACAAGCCTCTGGAAACACCATATATTTT